This TCR beta chain was identified in a study of OX40 agonist ivuxolimab in advanced cancers. As for the study in general: The dose-escalation cohort had hepatocellular carcinoma, melanoma, renal cell or head and neck cancer. Prior anti-PD-1, anti-PD-L1 or anti-CTLA-4 therapy did not bar entry, and 30% to 40% had some.

Patients were excluded for autoimmune disease history or systemic immunosuppression. Overall study results and limits: Clonal expansion was seen in CD4+ and CD8+ blood T cells by week 6 at 0.1 to 3.0 mg/kg.

After removal of 2 bases from V and 6 bases from J, the junction contained 5 bases not matched to a gene. The CDR3 is made up of 15 amino acids. CDR1 and CDR2 from the germline V gene are SGHTA and FQGTGA. To note about this clone: Its target is not known.

TCRdb's table, derived via immunoSEQ multiplex PCR, lists solely in-frame clones and lacks some. The sample consists of 25,000 to 40,000 clones, roughly 82% of them appearing once. Specimen: CD4+ or CD8+ T cells sorted from blood, collected in a trial of the OX40 agonist ivuxolimab. The TCR originated in an adult with an advanced solid tumor such as melanoma, head and neck, liver or kidney cancer. The rearrangement joins TRBV7-3 to TRBJ2-1, with 9 bases that match TRBD1. The CDR3 protein is CASSLPGTGFNEQFF. The CDR3 DNA reads as TGTGCCAGCAGCTTACCCGGGACAGGGTTCAATGAGCAGTTCTTC.